Below, 5 T cell receptor beta chains from the same sample are listed, as sequenced in a study of blood T cell repertoires in COVID-19. Using immunoSEQ multiplex PCR, the repertoire was profiled, and TCRdb retains in-frame clones only, with some absent. The sample includes around 97,000 clones, over 70% of them seen just once. Sequenced material: peripheral blood. The receptor set was obtained from a human donor in a cohort sampled during active or convalescent COVID-19.

At least ten counts were recorded for this clone. The chain couples TRBV7-8 to TRBJ2-7; the match to TRBD1 covers 7 bases. The CDR3 is 12 residues long. Per germline, CDR1 SGHVS and CDR2 FQNEAQ. V was pared by 6 bases and J by 2 bases, with 1 base of the junction left unmatched. CDR3 sequence: CASRQGAYEQYF. CDR3 DNA: TGTGCCAGCAGGCAGGGGGCCTACGAGCAGTACTTC.

This chain joins TRBV14 and TRBJ1-2; 11 bases line up with TRBD1. The CDR3 is 19 residues long. Germline V gene lookup returns CDR1 SGHDN and CDR2 FVKESK. Germline trimming cut 4 bases from V and 8 bases from J; bases unmatched to any gene: 21. CDR3 amino acids: CASSRVGQGVFKRREGYTF. The CDR3 DNA reads as TGTGCCAGCAGCCGAGTGGGACAGGGGGTCTTTAAGCGCCGGGAGGGCTACACCTTC.

CDR3 sequence reads: CASGPGNTIYF. The CDR3 DNA sequence: TGTGCTAGCGGGCCTGGAAACACCATATATTTT. This chain connects TRBV19 to TRBJ1-3, with no clear D. Germline CDR1 LNHDA, CDR2 SQIVND (reference sequence). The CDR3 length is 11 residues.

The chain links TRBV4-2 to TRBJ1-1; 8 bases agree with TRBD1. The CDR3 is 19 amino acids. Germline V gene lookup returns CDR1 LGHNA and CDR2 YNFKEQ. Trimming took 1 base from V and 6 from J; bases not matched to a gene: 19. CDR3 amino acids: CASSQGLTGTGWNTPEAFF. CDR3 sequence (DNA): TGTGCCAGCAGCCAAGGCTTAACCGGGACAGGCTGGAATACACCTGAAGCTTTCTTT.

The chain joins TRBV5-4 to TRBJ2-5; D unclear. Germline loops: CDR1 SGHNT, CDR2 YYREEE (reference sequence). The germline V and J ends were trimmed by 0 bases and 2 bases, with 8 bases remaining between them. The CDR3 is 14 residues long. CDR3 protein: CASSLDSQQETQYF. DNA for the CDR3: TGTGCCAGCAGCTTGGACAGCCAGCAAGAGACCCAGTACTTC.